This T cell receptor beta chain is drawn from a study of T cell responses to AZD1222 COVID-19 vaccine. Study details: The study pooled second doses at about 4 or about 12 weeks. Study outcomes and limitations: Increases in Spike-specific TCR breadth and depth were seen after two AZD1222 doses. Baseline testing showed seropositivity in only six AZD1222 recipients. In a largely white British group with more females than males, clonal diversity was possibly underestimated.

Note on this clone: Its matching antigen is unknown.

The table came from immunoSEQ multiplex PCR; TCRdb's copy has only in-frame clones and leaves some out. The table has about 160,000 clones, 94% seen once. Per germline, CDR1 LNHDA and CDR2 SQIVND (reference sequence). This CDR3 comprises 14 residues. V shed 6 bases and J 2 bases; nucleotides not matched to a gene: 6. This TCR was recovered from an adult in good health. The starting material was peripheral blood, obtained on day 0 of AZD1222 vaccination. The chain employs TRBV19 and TRBJ2-7; 8 nucleotides align to TRBD1. In DNA, the CDR3 is TGTGCCAGTAGGTGGCGGGACAGGCCCTACGAGCAGTACGTC. Protein product: CASRWRDRPYEQYV.